The entry that follows covers one T cell receptor beta chain sequence. This entry comes from a study of blood T cell repertoires in COVID-19. Study-wide background: Samples came from the United States, Italy and Spain, spanning acute and convalescent COVID-19.

V shed 5 bases, J shed 5 bases, and the junction held 5 bases outside the gene matches. Germline lookup yields CDR1 SEHNR and CDR2 FQNEAQ (reference sequence). The CDR3 is made up of 14 amino acids. Study processing details: Scientists estimated how many nucleated cells there were by amplifying reference gene primers. TCRdb keeps only in-frame clones here, not all; method: immunoSEQ multiplex PCR. V, J and clone size reflect that table, while D and trimming were determined from the DNA. The data contain 70,000 to 85,000 clones, under 95% of them singletons. V and J are TRBV7-9 and TRBJ1-4, with 7 bases matching TRBD1. The specimen sequenced was peripheral blood. The origin of this receptor is a human donor in a cohort sampled during active COVID-19. The chain's CDR3 is CASSRDSSNEKLFF. The DNA for the CDR3 is TGTGCCAGCAGCCGGGACAGCTCAAATGAAAAACTGTTTTTT.